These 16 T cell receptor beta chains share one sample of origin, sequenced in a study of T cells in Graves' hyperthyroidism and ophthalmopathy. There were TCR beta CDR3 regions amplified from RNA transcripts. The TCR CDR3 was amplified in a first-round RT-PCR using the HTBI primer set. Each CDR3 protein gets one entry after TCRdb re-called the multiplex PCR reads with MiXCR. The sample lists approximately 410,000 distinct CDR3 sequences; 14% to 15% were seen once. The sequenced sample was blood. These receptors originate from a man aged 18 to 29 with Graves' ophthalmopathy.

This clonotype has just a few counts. The CDR3 DNA reads TGTGCCAGCAGCTTAGGACAGACAAATTCACCCCTCCACTTT. This gives the protein CASSLGQTNSPLHF. The chain carries TRBV11-3 and TRBJ1-6, with D tentatively TRBD1 (5 bases). This CDR3 comprises 14 residues. V was trimmed by 1 base and J by 7 bases, leaving 8 bases between them. The germline gives CDR1 SGHNT, CDR2 YENEEA.

The chain's CDR3 is CASSSPRDGKETQYF. CDR3 bases: TGTGCCAGCAGTTCGCCCCGGGACGGCAAAGAGACCCAGTACTTC. The V gene is TRBV12-3 or TRBV12-4, the J gene TRBJ2-5, with D possibly being TRBD1 or TRBD2 (5 bases each). V dropped 4 bases and J dropped 3 bases, with 15 bases sitting between them. The CDR3 extends over 15 amino acids.

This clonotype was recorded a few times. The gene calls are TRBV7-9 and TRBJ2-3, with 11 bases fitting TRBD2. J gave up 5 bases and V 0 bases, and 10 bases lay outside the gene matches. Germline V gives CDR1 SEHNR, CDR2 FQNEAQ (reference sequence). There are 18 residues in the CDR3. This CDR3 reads CASSLAWDSGRAEDTQYF. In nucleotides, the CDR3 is TGTGCCAGCAGCTTAGCGTGGGATAGCGGGAGGGCCGAAGATACGCAGTATTTT.

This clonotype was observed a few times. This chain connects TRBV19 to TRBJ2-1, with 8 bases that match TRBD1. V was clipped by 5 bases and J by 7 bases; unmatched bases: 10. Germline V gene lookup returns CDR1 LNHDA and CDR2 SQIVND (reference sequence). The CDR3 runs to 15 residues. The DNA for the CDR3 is TGTGCCAGTAGTCCAGGACAGGGTATAAGGAATGAGCAGTTCTTC. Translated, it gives CASSPGQGIRNEQFF.

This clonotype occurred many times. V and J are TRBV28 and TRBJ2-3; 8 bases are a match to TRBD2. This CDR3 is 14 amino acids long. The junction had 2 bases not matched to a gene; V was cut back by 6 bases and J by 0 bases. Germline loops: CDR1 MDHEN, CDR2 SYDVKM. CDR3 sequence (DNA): TGTGCCAGCAGACCTAGCGGGAGCACAGATACGCAGTATTTT. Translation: CASRPSGSTDTQYF.

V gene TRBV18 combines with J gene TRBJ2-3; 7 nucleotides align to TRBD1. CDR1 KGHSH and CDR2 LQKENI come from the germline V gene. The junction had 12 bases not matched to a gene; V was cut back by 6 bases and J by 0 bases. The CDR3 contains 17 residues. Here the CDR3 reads CASSQQGPATSTDTQYF. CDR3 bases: TGTGCCAGCTCGCAACAGGGGCCAGCTACTAGCACAGATACGCAGTATTTT.

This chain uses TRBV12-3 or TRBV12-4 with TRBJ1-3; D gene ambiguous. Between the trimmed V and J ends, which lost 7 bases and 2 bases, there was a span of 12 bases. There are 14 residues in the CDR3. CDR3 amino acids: CASTSAVTGNTIYF. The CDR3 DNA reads TGTGCCAGCACCTCAGCTGTGACTGGAAACACCATATATTTT.

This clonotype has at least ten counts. The CDR3 DNA is TGTGCCAGCAGTGCAGGGTTATCTAACTATGGCTACACCTTC. Amino acid sequence: CASSAGLSNYGYTF. The chain joins TRBV6-1 to TRBJ1-2, with D tentatively TRBD1 (5 bases). CDR1 and CDR2 from the germline V gene are MNHNS and SASEGT. The CDR3 consists of 14 residues. With 4 bases removed from V and 0 bases from J, the gap between germline ends came to 9 bases.

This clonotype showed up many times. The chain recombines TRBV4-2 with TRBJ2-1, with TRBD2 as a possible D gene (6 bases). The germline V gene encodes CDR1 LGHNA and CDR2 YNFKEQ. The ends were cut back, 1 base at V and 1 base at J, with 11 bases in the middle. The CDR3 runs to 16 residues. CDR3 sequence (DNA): TGTGCCAGCAGCCAAGTCGGCGGGGCTTCCTACAATGAGCAGTTCTTC. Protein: CASSQVGGASYNEQFF.

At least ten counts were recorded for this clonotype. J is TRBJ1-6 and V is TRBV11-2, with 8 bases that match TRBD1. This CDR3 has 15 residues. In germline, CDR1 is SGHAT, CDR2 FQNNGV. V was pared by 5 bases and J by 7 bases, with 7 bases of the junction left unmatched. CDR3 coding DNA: TGTGCCAGCAGCCGCGTACAGGGGGGGAATTCACCCCTCCACTTT. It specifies CASSRVQGGNSPLHF.

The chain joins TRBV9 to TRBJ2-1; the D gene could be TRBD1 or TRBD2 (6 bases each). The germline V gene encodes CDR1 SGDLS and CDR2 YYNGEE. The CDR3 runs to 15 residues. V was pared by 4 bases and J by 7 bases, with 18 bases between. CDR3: CASSQVRGVGNEQFF. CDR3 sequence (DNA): TGTGCCAGCAGCCAAGTAAGGGGGGTGGGGAATGAGCAGTTCTTC.

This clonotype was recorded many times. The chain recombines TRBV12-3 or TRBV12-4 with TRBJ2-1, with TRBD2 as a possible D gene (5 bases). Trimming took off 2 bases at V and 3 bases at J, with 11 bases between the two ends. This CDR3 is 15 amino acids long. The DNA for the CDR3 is TGTGCCAGCAGTTTAAGGCGGGTCGGCTACAATGAGCAGTTCTTC. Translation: CASSLRRVGYNEQFF.

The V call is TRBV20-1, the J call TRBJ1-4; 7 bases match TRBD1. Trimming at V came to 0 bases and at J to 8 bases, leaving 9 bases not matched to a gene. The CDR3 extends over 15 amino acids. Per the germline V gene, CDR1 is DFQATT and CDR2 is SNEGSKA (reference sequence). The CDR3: CSARDSGRGSEKLFF. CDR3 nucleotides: TGCAGTGCTAGAGATTCCGGCAGGGGGAGCGAAAAACTGTTTTTT.

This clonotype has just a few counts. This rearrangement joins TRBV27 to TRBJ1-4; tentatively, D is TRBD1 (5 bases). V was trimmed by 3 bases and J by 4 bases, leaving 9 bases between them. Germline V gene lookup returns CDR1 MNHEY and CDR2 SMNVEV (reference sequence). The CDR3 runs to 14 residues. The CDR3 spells CASSFAGINEKLFF. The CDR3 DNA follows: TGTGCCAGCAGTTTTGCAGGGATTAATGAAAAACTGTTTTTT. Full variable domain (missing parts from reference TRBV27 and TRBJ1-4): EAQVTQNPRYLITVTGKKLTVTCSQNMNHEYMSWYRQDPGLGLRQIYYSMNVEVTDKGDVPEGYKVSRKEKRNFPLILESPSPNQTSLYFCASSFAGINEKLFFGSGTQLSVL.

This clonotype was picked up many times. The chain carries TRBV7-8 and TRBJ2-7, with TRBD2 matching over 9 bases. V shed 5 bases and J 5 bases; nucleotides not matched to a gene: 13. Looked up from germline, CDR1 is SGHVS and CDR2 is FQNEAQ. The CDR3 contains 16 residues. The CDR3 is CASSRRWREGRDEQYF. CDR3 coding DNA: TGTGCCAGCAGCCGCCGGTGGCGGGAGGGCCGCGACGAGCAGTACTTC.

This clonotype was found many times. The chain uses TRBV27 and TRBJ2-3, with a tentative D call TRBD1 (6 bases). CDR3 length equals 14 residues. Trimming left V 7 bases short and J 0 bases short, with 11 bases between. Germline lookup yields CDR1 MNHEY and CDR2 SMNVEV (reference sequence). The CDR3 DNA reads TGTGCCAGCAAAACAGGGTCAAGCACAGATACGCAGTATTTT. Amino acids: CASKTGSSTDTQYF.